The clone carrying this TCR beta chain was observed a few times. Its specificity is not known. The data originate from a study of OX40 agonist ivuxolimab in advanced cancers. Study-level background: Antecedent anti-PD-1, anti-PD-L1 or anti-CTLA-4 therapy was permissible, with approximately 44% having received some. Study-level findings and limits: The antigens recognized by the expanded peripheral T cells, that is their antigen specificity, were not determined. CD8+ T cells were the subset that, on average, had more expanded clones than CD4+.

This CDR3 has 17 residues. Per the germline V gene, CDR1 is LNHDA and CDR2 is SQIVND (reference sequence). V shed 3 bases, J shed 4 bases, and the junction held 11 bases outside the gene matches. Samples of blood were obtained at baseline, on cycle 4 day 1, and on cycle 7 day 1. Some clones are missing from TCRdb's copy, which holds only in-frame ones; the method was immunoSEQ multiplex PCR. The sample records around 100,000 clones, around 87% being singletons. This clonotype was sampled from an adult with an advanced solid tumor such as melanoma, head and neck, liver or kidney cancer. J is TRBJ2-1 and V is TRBV19; 8 bases align to TRBD2. Source: CD4+ or CD8+ T cells sorted from blood, taken in a trial of the OX40 agonist ivuxolimab. CDR3 DNA sequence: TGTGCCAGTAGTATTGTCGGAGGGCTAGCGGGTTACAATGAGCAGTTCTTC. Protein sequence: CASSIVGGLAGYNEQFF.